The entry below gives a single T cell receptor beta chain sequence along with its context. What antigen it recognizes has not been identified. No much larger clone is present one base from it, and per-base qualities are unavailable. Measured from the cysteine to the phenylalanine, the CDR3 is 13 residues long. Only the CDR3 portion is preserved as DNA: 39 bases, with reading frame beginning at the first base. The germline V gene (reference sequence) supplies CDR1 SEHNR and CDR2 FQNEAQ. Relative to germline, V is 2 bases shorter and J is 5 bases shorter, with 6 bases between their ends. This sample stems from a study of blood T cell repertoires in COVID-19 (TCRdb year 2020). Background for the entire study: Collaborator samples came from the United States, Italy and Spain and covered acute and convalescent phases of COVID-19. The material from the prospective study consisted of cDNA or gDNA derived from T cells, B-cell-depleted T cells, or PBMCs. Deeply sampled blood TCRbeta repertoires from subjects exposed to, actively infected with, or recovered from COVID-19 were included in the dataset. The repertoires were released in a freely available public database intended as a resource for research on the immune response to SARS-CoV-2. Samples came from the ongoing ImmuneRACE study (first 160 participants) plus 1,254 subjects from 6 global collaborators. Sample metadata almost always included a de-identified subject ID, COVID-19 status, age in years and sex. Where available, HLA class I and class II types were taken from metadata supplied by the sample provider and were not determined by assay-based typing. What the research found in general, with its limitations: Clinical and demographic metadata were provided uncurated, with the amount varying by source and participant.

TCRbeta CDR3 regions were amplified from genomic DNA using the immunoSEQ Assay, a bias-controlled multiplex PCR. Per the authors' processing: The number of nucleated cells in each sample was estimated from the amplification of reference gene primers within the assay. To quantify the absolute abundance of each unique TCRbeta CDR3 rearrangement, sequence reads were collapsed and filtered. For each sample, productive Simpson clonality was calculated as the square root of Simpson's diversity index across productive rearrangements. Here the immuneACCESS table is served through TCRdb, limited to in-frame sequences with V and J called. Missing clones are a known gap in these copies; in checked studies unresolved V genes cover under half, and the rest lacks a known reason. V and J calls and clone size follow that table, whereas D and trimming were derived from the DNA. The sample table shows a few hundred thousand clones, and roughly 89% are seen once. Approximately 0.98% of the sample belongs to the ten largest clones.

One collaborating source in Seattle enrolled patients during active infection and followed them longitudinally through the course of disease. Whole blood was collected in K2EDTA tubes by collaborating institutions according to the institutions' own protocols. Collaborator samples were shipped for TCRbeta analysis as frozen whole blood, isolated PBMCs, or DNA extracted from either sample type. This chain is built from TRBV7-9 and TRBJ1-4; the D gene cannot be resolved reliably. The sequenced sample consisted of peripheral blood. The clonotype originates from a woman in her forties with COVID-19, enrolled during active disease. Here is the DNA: TGTGCCAGCAGCTTAACATCCAATGAAAAACTGTTTTTT. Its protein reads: CASSLTSNEKLFF.